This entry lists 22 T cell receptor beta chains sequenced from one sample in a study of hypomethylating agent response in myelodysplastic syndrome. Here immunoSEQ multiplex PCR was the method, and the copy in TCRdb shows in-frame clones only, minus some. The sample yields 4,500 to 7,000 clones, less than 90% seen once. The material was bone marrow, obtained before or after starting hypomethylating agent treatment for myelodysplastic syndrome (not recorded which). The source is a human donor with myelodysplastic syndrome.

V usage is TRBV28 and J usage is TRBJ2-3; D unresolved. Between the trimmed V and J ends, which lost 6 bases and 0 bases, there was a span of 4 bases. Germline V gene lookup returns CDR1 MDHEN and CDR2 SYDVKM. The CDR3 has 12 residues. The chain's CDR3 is CASSGSTDTQYF. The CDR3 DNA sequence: TGTGCCAGCAGCGGGAGCACAGATACGCAGTATTTT.

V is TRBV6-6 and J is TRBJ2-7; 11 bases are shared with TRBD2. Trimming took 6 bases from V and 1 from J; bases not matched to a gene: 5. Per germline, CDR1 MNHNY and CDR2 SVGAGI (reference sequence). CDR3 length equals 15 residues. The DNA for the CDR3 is TGTGCCAGCAGGTCCGGGACTAGCGGATCCTACGAGCAGTACTTC. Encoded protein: CASRSGTSGSYEQYF.

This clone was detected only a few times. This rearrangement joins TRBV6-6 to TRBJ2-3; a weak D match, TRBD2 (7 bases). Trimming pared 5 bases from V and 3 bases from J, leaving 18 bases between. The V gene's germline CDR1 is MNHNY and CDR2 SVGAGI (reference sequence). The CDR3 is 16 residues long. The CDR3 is CASSPQGGGGTDTQYF. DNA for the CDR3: TGTGCCAGCAGTCCCCAGGGAGGGGGGGGAACAGATACGCAGTATTTT.

CDR3 sequence (DNA): TGTGCCACCAGCAGAGATCCCCCAGGGTCAACTAATGAAAAACTGTTTTTT. Encoded protein: CATSRDPPGSTNEKLFF. The chain has TRBV15 and TRBJ1-4; possibly TRBD1 for D (5 bases). This CDR3 region has 17 residues. The ends were cut back, 0 bases at V and 0 bases at J, with 11 bases in the middle. Germline V gene data show CDR1 as LNHNV and CDR2 as YYDKDF (reference sequence).

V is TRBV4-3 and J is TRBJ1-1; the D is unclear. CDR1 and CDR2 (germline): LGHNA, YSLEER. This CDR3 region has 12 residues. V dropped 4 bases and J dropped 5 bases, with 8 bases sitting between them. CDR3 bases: TGCGCCAGCAGCCTATTTGGGACTGAAGCTTTCTTT. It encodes CASSLFGTEAFF.

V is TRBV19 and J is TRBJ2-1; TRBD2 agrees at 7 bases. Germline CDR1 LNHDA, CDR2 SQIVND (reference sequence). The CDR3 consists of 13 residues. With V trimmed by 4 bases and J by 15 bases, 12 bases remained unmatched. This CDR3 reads CASSNPPGLRLFF. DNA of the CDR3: TGTGCCAGTAGTAATCCTCCGGGACTAAGGCTGTTCTTC.

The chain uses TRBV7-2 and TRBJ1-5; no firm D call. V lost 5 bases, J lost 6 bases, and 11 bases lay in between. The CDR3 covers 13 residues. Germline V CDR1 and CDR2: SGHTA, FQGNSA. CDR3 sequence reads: CASSLAVGQPQHF. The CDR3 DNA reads TGTGCCAGCAGCCTGGCCGTGGGTCAGCCCCAGCATTTT.

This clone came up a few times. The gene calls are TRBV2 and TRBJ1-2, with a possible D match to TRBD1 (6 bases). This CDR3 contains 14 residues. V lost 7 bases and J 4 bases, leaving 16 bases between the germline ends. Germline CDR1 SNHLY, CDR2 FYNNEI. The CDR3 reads CASNPSTGLYGYTF. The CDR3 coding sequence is TGTGCCAGCAATCCATCTACAGGGCTCTATGGCTACACCTTC. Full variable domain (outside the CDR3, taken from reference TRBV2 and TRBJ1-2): EPEVTQTPSHQVTQMGQEVILRCVPISNHLYFYWYRQILGQKVEFLVSFYNNEISEKSEIFDDQFSVERPDGSNFTLKIRSTKLEDSAMYFCASNPSTGLYGYTFGSGTRLTVV.

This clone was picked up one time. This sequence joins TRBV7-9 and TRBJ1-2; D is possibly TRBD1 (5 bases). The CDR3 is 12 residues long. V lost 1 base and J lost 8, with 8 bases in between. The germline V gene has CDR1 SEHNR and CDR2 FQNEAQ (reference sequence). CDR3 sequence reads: CASSLEPGGYTF. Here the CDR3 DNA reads TGTGCCAGCAGCTTAGAGCCAGGGGGCTACACCTTC.

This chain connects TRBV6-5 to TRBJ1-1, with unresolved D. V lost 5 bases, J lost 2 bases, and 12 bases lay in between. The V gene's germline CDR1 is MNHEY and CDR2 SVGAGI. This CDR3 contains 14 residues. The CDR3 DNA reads TGTGCCAGCAGTCGGGAGGCCGCTAACACTGAAGCTTTCTTT. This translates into CASSREAANTEAFF.

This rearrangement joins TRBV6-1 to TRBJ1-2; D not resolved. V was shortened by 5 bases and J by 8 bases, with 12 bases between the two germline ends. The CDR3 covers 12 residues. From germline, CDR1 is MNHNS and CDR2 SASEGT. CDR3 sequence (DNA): TGTGCCAGCAGTTCTGGGATTGGCGGCTACACCTTC. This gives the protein CASSSGIGGYTF.

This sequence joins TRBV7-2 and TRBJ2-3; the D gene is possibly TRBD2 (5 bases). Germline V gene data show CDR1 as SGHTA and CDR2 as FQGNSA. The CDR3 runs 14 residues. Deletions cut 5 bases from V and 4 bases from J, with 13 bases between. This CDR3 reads CASSPLAFADTQYF. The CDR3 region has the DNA TGTGCCAGCAGCCCGTTAGCGTTTGCAGATACGCAGTATTTT.

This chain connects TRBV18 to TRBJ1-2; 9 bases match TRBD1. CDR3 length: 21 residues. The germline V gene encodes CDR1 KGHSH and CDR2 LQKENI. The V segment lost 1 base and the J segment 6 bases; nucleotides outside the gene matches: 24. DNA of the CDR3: TGTGCCAGCTCACCACGACAATCCTCATCCCAAACCGCCGGGACAGGGAATGGCTACACCTTC. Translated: CASSPRQSSSQTAGTGNGYTF.

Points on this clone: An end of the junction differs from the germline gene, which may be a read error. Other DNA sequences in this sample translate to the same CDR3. The CDR3 here is CASSLVAGGGYQPQHF. As DNA, the CDR3 is TGCGCTAGCAGCTTGGTTGCAGGGGGCGGGTATCAGCCCCAGCATTTT. The V and J genes are TRBV5-1 and TRBJ1-5, with 8 bases aligning to TRBD1. The length of the CDR3 is 16 residues. Germline values: CDR1 SGHRS, CDR2 YFSETQ.

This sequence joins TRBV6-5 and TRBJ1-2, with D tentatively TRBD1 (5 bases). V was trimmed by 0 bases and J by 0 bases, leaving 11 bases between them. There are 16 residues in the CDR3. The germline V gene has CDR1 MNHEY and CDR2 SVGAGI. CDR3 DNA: TGTGCCAGCAGTTACTCGGGACTGATAACTAACTATGGCTACACCTTC. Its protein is CASSYSGLITNYGYTF.

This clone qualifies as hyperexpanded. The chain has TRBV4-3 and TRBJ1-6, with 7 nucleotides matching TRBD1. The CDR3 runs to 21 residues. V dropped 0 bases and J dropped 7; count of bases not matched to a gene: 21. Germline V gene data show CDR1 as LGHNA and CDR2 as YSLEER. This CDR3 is CASSQDLHSGDSLFRNSPLHF. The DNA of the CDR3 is TGCGCCAGCAGCCAAGATCTCCATTCCGGGGACAGCCTTTTTCGGAATTCACCCCTCCACTTT.

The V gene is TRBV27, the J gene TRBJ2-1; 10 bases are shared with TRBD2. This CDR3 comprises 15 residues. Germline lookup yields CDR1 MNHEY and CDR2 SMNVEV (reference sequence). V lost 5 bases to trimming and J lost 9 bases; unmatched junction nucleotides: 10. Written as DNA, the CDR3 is TGTGCCAGCAGTCTTAGCGGGGGGTCCGGGGGTGAGCAGTTCTTC. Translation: CASSLSGGSGGEQFF.

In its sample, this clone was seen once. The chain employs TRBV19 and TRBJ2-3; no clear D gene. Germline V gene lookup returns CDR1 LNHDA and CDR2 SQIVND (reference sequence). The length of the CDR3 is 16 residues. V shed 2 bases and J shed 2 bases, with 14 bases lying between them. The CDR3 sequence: CASSIQQSSFTDTQYF. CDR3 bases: TGTGCCAGTAGTATACAACAGAGCAGTTTCACAGATACGCAGTATTTT.

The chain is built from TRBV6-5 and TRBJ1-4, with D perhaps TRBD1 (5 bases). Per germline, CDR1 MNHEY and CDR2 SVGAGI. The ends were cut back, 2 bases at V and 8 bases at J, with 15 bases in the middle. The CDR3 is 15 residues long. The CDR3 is CASSYGGGIEEKLFF. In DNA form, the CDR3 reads TGTGCCAGCAGTTACGGGGGGGGGATAGAGGAAAAACTGTTTTTT.

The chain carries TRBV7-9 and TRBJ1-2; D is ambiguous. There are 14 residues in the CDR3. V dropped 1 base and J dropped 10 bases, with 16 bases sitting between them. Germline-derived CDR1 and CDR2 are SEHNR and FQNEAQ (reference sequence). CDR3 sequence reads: CASSLDREVNDYTF. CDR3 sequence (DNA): TGTGCCAGCAGCTTAGACCGGGAGGTGAATGACTACACCTTC.

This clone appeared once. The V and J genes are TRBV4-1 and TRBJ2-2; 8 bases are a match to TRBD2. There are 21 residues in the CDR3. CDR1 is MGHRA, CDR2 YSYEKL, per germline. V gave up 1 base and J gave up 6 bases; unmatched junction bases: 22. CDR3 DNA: TGCGCCAGCAGCCAAGCTATTTGGGGACTAGAATTGAGGGTGGCGTCCGGGGAGCTGTTTTTT. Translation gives CASSQAIWGLELRVASGELFF.

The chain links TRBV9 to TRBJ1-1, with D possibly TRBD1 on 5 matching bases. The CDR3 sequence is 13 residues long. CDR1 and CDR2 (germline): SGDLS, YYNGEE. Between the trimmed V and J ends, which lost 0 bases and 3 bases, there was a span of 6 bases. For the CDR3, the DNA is TGTGCCAGCAGCGTAGCAGGGTACACTGAAGCTTTCTTT. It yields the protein CASSVAGYTEAFF.